This record looks at one T cell receptor beta chain sequence and its context. Its antigen is not known. The treatment is: around 19 received Ad26.COV2.S at low or high dose, single or two shots; about five received placebo; per-sample allocation not given. Each sample was drawn 63 days after the first injection (of vaccine or placebo). The protocol was immunoSEQ multiplex PCR, while the TCRdb copy is restricted to in-frame clones and leaves out a portion. The table records 350,000 to 500,000 clones, 90% of them present only once. This sample was taken from a study of Ad26.COV2.S vaccination and SARS-CoV-2 variants. About the study: Ad26.COV2.S given intramuscularly, once or twice 56 days apart.

Study-wide results and caveats: Vaccinees showed greater spike-specific TCR breadth than placebo recipients.

Trimming removed 0 bases from V and 1 base from J; junction bases left unmatched: 7. Germline-derived CDR1 and CDR2 are ENHRY and SYGVKD. The CDR3 length is 18 residues. The chain combines TRBV10-3 with TRBJ2-5, with 11 nucleotides matching TRBD2. The receptor was derived from a person between 18 and 60 years old who received the Ad26.COV2.S COVID-19 vaccine or a placebo. Material: peripheral blood, obtained in a trial of Ad26.COV2.S vaccine versus placebo. The CDR3 protein is CAISESFETSGVQETQYF. The DNA for the CDR3 is TGTGCCATCAGTGAGTCGTTCGAGACTAGCGGGGTCCAAGAGACCCAGTACTTC.